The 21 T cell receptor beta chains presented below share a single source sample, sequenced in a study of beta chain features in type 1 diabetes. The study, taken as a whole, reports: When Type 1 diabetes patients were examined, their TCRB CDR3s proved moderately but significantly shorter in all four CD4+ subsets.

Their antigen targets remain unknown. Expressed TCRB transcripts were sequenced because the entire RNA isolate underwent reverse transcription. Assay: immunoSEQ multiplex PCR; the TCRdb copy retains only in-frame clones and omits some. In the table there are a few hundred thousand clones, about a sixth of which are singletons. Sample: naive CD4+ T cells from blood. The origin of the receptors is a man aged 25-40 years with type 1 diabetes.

The CDR3 sequence is CASSVAPGNTEAFF. In DNA, the CDR3 is TGTGCCAGCAGCGTAGCTCCTGGGAACACTGAAGCTTTCTTT. The chain couples TRBV9 to TRBJ1-1, with no clear D. Trimming cost V 0 bases and J 1 base, with 7 bases left between them. The CDR3 runs to 14 residues. Germline V gives CDR1 SGDLS, CDR2 YYNGEE.

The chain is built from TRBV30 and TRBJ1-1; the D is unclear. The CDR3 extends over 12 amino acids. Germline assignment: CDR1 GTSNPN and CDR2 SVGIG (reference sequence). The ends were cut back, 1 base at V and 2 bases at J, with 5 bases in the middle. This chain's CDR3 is CAWSGVNTEAFF. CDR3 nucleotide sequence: TGTGCCTGGAGTGGAGTAAACACTGAAGCTTTCTTT. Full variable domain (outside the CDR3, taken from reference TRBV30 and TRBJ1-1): SQTIHQWPATLVQPVGSPLSLECTVEGTSNPNLYWYRQAAGRGLQLLFYSVGIGQISSEVPQNLSASRPQDRQFILSSKKLLLSDSGFYLCAWSGVNTEAFFGQGTRLTVV.

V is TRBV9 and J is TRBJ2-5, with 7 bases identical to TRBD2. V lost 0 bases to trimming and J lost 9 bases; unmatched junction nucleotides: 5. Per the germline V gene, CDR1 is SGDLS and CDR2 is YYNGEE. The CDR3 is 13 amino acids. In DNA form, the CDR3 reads TGTGCCAGCAGCGTAGAGACGCGGGAGTCCCAGTACTTC. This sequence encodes CASSVETRESQYF. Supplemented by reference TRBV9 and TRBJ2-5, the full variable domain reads DSGVTQTPKHLITATGQRVTLRCSPRSGDLSVYWYQQSLDQGLQFLIQYYNGEERAKGNILERFSAQQFPDLHSELNLSSLELGDSALYFCASSVETRESQYFGPGTRLLVL.

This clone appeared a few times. The CDR3 DNA reads TGTGCCAGCAGCTTAGGAGGACGGTATGGCTACACCTTC. Translating it yields CASSLGGRYGYTF. V and J are TRBV7-2 and TRBJ1-2; no clear D gene. V was cut by 1 base and J by 5 bases, with 8 bases left in between. The germline V gene has CDR1 SGHTA and CDR2 FQGNSA. The CDR3 is made up of 13 amino acids.

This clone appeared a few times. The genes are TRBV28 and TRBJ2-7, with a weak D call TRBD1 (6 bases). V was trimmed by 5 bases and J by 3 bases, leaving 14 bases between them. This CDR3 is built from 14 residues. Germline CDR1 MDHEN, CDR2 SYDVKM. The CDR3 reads CASSPTGRYYEQYF. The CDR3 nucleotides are TGTGCCAGCAGTCCGACAGGACGGTACTACGAGCAGTACTTC.

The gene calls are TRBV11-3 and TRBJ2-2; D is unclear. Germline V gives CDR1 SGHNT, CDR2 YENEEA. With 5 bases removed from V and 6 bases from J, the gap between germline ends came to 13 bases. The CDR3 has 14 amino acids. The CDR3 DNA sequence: TGTGCCAGCAGCCCCCGGGTGGGTCCCGGGGAGCTGTTTTTT. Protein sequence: CASSPRVGPGELFF. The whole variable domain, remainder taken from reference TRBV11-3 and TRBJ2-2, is EAGVVQSPRYKIIEKKQPVAFWCNPISGHNTLYWYLQNLGQGPELLIRYENEEAVDDSQLPKDRFSAERLKGVDSTLKIQPAELGDSAVYLCASSPRVGPGELFFGEGSRLTVL.

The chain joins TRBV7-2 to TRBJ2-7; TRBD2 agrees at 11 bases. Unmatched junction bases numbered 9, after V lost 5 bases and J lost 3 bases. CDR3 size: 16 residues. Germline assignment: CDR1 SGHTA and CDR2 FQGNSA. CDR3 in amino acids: CASSQDSGTSGYEQYF. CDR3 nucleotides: TGTGCCAGCAGCCAAGACTCCGGGACTAGCGGCTACGAGCAGTACTTC.

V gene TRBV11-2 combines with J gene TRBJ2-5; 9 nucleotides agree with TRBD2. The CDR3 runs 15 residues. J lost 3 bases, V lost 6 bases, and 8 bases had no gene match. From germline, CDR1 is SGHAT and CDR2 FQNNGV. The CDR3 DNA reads TGTGCCAGCAGTCGCGGACTAGCGTCAAAAGAGACCCAGTACTTC. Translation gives CASSRGLASKETQYF.

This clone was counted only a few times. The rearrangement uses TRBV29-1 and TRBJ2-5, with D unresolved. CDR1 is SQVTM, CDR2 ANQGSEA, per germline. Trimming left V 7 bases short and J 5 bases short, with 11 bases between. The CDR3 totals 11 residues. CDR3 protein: CSAGRGETQYF. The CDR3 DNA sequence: TGCAGCGCCGGCCGTGGGGAGACCCAGTACTTC.

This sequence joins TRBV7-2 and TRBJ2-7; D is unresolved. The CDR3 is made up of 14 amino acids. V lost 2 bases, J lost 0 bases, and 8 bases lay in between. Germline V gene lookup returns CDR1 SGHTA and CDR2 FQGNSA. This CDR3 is CASSLSADSYEQYF. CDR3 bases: TGTGCCAGCAGCTTAAGTGCGGACTCCTACGAGCAGTACTTC.

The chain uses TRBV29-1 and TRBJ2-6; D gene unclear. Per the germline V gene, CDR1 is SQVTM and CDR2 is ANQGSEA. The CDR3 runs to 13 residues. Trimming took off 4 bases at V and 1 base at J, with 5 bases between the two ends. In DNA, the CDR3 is TGCAGCGTTGTTAAATCTGGGGCCAACGTCCTGACTTTC. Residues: CSVVKSGANVLTF.

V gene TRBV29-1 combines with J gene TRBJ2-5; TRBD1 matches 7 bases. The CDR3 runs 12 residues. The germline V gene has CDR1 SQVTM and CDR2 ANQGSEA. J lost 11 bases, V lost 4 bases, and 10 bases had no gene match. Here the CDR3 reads CSVVYRGMEQYF. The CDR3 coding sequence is TGCAGCGTTGTATACAGGGGCATGGAGCAGTACTTC.

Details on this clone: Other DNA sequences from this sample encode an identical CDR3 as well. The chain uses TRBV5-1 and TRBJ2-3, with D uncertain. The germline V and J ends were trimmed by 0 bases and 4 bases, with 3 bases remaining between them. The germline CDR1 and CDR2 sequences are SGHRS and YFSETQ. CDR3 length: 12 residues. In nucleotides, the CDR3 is TGCGCCAGCAGCTTGGGTGCAGATACGCAGTATTTT. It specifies CASSLGADTQYF.

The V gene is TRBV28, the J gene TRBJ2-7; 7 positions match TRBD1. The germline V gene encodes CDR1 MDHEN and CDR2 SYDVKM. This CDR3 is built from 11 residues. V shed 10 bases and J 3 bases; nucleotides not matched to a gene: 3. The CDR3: CATDRVYEQYF. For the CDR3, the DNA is TGTGCCACCGACAGGGTCTACGAGCAGTACTTC.

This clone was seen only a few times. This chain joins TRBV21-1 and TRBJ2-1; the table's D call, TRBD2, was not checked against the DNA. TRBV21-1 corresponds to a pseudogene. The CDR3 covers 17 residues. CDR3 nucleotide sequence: TGTGCCAGCAGCCCCGGTCGGGTCAGCCCTCTCTACAATGAGCAGTTCTTC. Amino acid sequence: CASSPGRVSPLYNEQFF.

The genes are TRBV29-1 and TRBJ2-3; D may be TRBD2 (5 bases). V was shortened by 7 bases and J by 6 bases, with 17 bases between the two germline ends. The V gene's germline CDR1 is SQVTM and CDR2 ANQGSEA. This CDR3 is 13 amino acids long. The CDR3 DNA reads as TGCAGCGGTTCGGGGATATTCACGGATACGCAGTATTTT. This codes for CSGSGIFTDTQYF.

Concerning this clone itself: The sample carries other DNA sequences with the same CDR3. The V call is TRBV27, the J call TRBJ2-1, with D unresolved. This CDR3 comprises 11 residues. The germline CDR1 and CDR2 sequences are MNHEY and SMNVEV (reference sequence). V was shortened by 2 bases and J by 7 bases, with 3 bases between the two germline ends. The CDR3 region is CASSLRNEQFF. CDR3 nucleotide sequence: TGTGCCAGCAGTTTAAGGAATGAGCAGTTCTTC.

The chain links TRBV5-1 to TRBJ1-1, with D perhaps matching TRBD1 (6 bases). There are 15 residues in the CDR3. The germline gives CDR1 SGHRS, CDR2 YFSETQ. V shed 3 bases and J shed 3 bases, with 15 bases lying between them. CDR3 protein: CASSSGPNRDTEAFF. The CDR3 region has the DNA TGCGCCAGCAGCTCCGGACCCAACAGGGACACTGAAGCTTTCTTT.

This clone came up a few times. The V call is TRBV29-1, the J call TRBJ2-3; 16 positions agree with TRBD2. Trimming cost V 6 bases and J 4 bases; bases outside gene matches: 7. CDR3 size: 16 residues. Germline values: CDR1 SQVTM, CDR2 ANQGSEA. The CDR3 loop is CSVGTSGRAGADTQYF. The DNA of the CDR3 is TGCAGCGTAGGGACTAGCGGGAGGGCCGGGGCAGATACGCAGTATTTT.

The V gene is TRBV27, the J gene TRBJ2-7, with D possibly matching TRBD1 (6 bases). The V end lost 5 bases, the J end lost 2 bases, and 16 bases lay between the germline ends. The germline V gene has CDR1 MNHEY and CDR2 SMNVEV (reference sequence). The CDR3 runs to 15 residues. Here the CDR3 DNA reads TGTGCCAGCAGTCCTCCGGGACATGTTCCCTACGAGCAGTACTTC. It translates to CASSPPGHVPYEQYF.

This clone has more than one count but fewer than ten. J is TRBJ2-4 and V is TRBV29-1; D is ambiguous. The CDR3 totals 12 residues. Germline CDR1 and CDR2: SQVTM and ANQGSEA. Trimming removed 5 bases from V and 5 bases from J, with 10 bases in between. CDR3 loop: CSVCADQNIQYF. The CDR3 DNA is TGCAGCGTTTGTGCAGACCAAAACATTCAGTACTTC.